The source of this TCR beta chain is a study of T cell repertoires in cytomegalovirus infection. The count of this clonotype is one. No antigen is known for it. TCRdb itself ran the reads through MiXCR, one entry per CDR3 protein. The table has about 220,000 distinct CDR3 sequences, around 40% seen once; the top ten hold approximately 59%. Study results and caveats: Dominant in the ex vivo response were TCR beta clonotypes restricted by HLA-C and specific for CMV.

Trimming removed 6 bases at V and 4 bases at J, with 12 bases between. CDR1 and CDR2 from the germline V gene are WSHSY and SAAADI. The CDR3 length is 13 residues. The sequence came from a human donor in good health (CMV status not recorded). Some clones in this sample may be carry-over from other donors' samples. The rearrangement links TRBV10-2 to TRBJ1-1; D might be TRBD1 (6 bases). Sequenced material: CD8+ T cells from cultured PBMCs, taken from culture after CMV antigen stimulation. The CDR3 reads CASSGGGGTEAFF. CDR3 coding DNA: TGCGCCAGCAGCGGGGGCGGGGGCACTGAAGCTTTCTTT.